This T cell receptor beta chain came from a study of T cell responses to AZD1222 COVID-19 vaccine. Notes on the study in general: A reported finding is that nearly half of spike-specific TCRs target unmutated variant regions. Seropositivity was recorded at baseline in only a handful of AZD1222 recipients.

This table comes from immunoSEQ multiplex PCR, and its TCRdb copy is limited to in-frame clones, with some not included. The sample consists of 150,000 or so clones, about 89% of them appearing once. On this clone itself: Its antigen is currently unknown.

V lost 6 bases, J lost 2 bases, and 10 bases stayed unmatched. The CDR3 contains 16 residues. Germline lookup yields CDR1 SNHLY and CDR2 FYNNEI. The sequence was obtained from an adult who received the AZD1222 COVID-19 vaccine. The input for sequencing was peripheral blood, taken 28 days after the second AZD1222 dose. This chain uses TRBV2 with TRBJ2-7, with 10 positions matching TRBD2. CDR3 sequence (DNA): TGTGCCAGCAGGGGCCTAGCGGGAGAAGGAGCCTACGAGCAGTACTTC. Protein sequence: CASRGLAGEGAYEQYF. The full variable domain, completed using reference TRBV2 and TRBJ2-7, is EPEVTQTPSHQVTQMGQEVILRCVPISNHLYFYWYRQILGQKVEFLVSFYNNEISEKSEIFDDQFSVERPDGSNFTLKIRSTKLEDSAMYFCASRGLAGEGAYEQYFGPGTRLTVT.